One sample yielded the 20 T cell receptor beta chains listed below, sequenced in a study of cytomegalovirus exposure and HLA in healthy donors. Primers for the PCR totalled 60 Vbeta and 13 Jbeta. Data came from immunoSEQ multiplex PCR; TCRdb stores just in-frame clones and leaves some out. The sample records 100,000 to 150,000 clones, around 81% being singletons. Sequencing was done on a sample of PBMCs. All receptors derive from a female donor in good health and CMV-seronegative.

This chain connects TRBV6-5 to TRBJ2-2; TRBD2 agrees at 8 bases. The CDR3 spans 15 residues. The V and J ends lost 7 bases and 2 bases, in that order; junction bases with no gene match: 6. Germline-derived CDR1 and CDR2 are MNHEY and SVGAGI. In DNA form, the CDR3 reads TGTGCCAGCAAGCGGGGGCTAGCTAACACCGGGGAGCTGTTTTTT. Translation gives CASKRGLANTGELFF.

V usage is TRBV29-1 and J usage is TRBJ1-1; 9 nucleotides line up with TRBD1. Germline loops: CDR1 SQVTM, CDR2 ANQGSEA. The CDR3 sequence is 12 residues long. J gave up 7 bases and V 4 bases, and 4 bases lay outside the gene matches. The CDR3 sequence is CSVGDRVIEAFF. CDR3 in DNA: TGCAGCGTTGGGGACAGGGTGATTGAAGCTTTCTTT.

The gene calls are TRBV6-5 and TRBJ1-5; TRBD1 matches at 12 bases. Germline V gene sequence: CDR1 MNHEY, CDR2 SVGAGI. The CDR3 totals 14 residues. The junction had 3 bases not matched to a gene; V was cut back by 6 bases and J by 6 bases. CDR3 in amino acids: CASRRDRGPQPQHF. The DNA for the CDR3 is TGTGCCAGCAGACGGGACAGGGGGCCTCAGCCCCAGCATTTT.

The rearrangement links TRBV27 to TRBJ2-7; D not certain. The CDR3 extends over 13 amino acids. Germline CDR1 and CDR2: MNHEY and SMNVEV (reference sequence). Trimming cost V 3 bases and J 5 bases, with 11 bases left between them. The DNA of the CDR3 is TGTGCCAGCAGTTTTGTCTCCGCGGACGAGCAGTACTTC. The encoded protein is CASSFVSADEQYF.

The V and J genes are TRBV6-5 and TRBJ1-3; D might be TRBD1 (5 bases). CDR1 is MNHEY and CDR2 is SVGAGI in the germline V gene. The CDR3 sequence is 15 residues long. The ends were cut back, 6 bases at V and 2 bases at J, with 14 bases in the middle. This CDR3 is CASSLGGTAGNTIYF. The CDR3 DNA follows: TGTGCCAGCAGCCTGGGGGGGACTGCTGGAAACACCATATATTTT.

The chain uses TRBV10-3 and TRBJ2-2; D possibly corresponds to TRBD2 (5 bases). V lost 0 bases, J lost 6 bases, and 11 bases lay in between. This CDR3 spans 15 amino acids. Germline CDR1 and CDR2: ENHRY and SYGVKD. Here the CDR3 reads CAISESREGAGELFF. For the CDR3, the DNA is TGTGCCATCAGTGAGTCTCGGGAAGGAGCCGGGGAGCTGTTTTTT.

The V and J genes are TRBV6-5 and TRBJ1-3; possibly TRBD1 for D (5 bases). Trimming removed 6 bases at V and 4 bases at J, with 13 bases between. Germline-derived CDR1 and CDR2 are MNHEY and SVGAGI. The CDR3 runs to 14 residues. The DNA for the CDR3 is TGTGCCAGCAGATCAGGGTCGGCGGGAAACACCATATATTTT. Amino acids: CASRSGSAGNTIYF.

The chain uses TRBV18 and TRBJ2-4; possibly TRBD2 for D (6 bases). CDR1 and CDR2 from the germline V gene are KGHSH and LQKENI. This CDR3 contains 15 residues. V gave up 6 bases and J gave up 0 bases, with 12 bases separating them. CDR3 sequence reads: CASSPGSIAKNIQYF. The CDR3 bases are TGTGCCAGCTCCCCCGGGAGCATAGCCAAAAACATTCAGTACTTC.

This clone was recorded a few times. The chain employs TRBV10-1 and TRBJ2-1; 10 bases map to TRBD2. The V gene's germline CDR1 is WNHNN and CDR2 SYGVQD (reference sequence). CDR3 size: 15 residues. V dropped 2 bases and J dropped 4; count of bases not matched to a gene: 2. As DNA, the CDR3 is TGCGCCAGCAGTGAGACTAGCGGGATTTACAATGAGCAGTTCTTC. Amino acid sequence: CASSETSGIYNEQFF.

The chain carries TRBV12-5 and TRBJ1-3; 7 bases are shared with TRBD1. J gave up 0 bases and V 0 bases, and 2 bases lay outside the gene matches. CDR1 LGHNT and CDR2 FRNRAP come from the germline V gene. This CDR3 contains 16 residues. CDR3: CASGLVDRDSGNTIYF. CDR3 bases: TGTGCTAGTGGTTTGGTAGACAGGGACTCTGGAAACACCATATATTTT.

The chain has TRBV5-1 and TRBJ2-1, with 11 positions matching TRBD2. The CDR3 length is 12 residues. Germline loops: CDR1 SGHRS, CDR2 YFSETQ. V shed 5 bases and J 10 bases; nucleotides not matched to a gene: 2. The CDR3 DNA reads TGCGCCAGCAGACTAGCGGGAGAGGAGCAGTTCTTC. It translates to CASRLAGEEQFF.

CDR3 sequence: CASSIDAGLGTEAFF. The DNA of the CDR3 is TGTGCCAGTAGTATAGATGCGGGGCTGGGTACTGAAGCTTTCTTT. This chain joins TRBV19 and TRBJ1-1; tentative D call: TRBD1 (5 bases). The CDR3 has 15 residues. Germline V gene data show CDR1 as LNHDA and CDR2 as SQIVND (reference sequence). The germline V and J ends were trimmed by 0 bases and 5 bases, with 13 bases remaining between them.

J is TRBJ2-7 and V is TRBV7-8; D is uncertain. The CDR3 extends over 11 amino acids. V lost 4 bases to trimming and J lost 5 bases, with 6 bases between them. Germline lookup yields CDR1 SGHVS and CDR2 FQNEAQ. CDR3 amino acids: CASSSPDEQYF. CDR3 nucleotide sequence: TGTGCCAGCAGCTCCCCGGACGAGCAGTACTTC.

The CDR3 protein is CASSLGSYEQYF. CDR3 in DNA: TGTGCCAGCAGCTTAGGTAGCTACGAGCAGTACTTC. The chain uses TRBV11-2 and TRBJ2-5; D is undetermined. The DNA end is more similar to TRBJ2-7, so the J call may be wrong. Germline CDR1 and CDR2: SGHAT and FQNNGV. The CDR3 runs 12 residues.

The rearrangement links TRBV30 to TRBJ2-1, with D possibly being TRBD2 (5 bases). CDR1 GTSNPN and CDR2 SVGIG come from the germline V gene (reference sequence). The CDR3 loop spans 13 amino acids. V was pared by 3 bases and J by 15 bases, with 21 bases between. The DNA for the CDR3 is TGTGCCTGGAGGGGTAGCGAGTTTGCGCCTGGGTTCTTC. Its protein is CAWRGSEFAPGFF.

The chain joins TRBV27 to TRBJ2-3; D gene unclear. Trimming removed 11 bases from V and 0 bases from J, with 18 bases in between. The CDR3 has 15 amino acids. Germline V gene data show CDR1 as MNHEY and CDR2 as SMNVEV (reference sequence). The chain's CDR3 is CASTPARYSTDTQYF. The CDR3 coding sequence is TGTGCCTCCACCCCCGCCCGCTACAGCACAGATACGCAGTATTTT.

This clone was detected once. One end of the junction fails to match germline, which may point to a read error. Other nucleotide sequences in the sample specify the same CDR3. V and J are TRBV5-1 and TRBJ2-7, with TRBD1 as a possible D gene (6 bases). The CDR3 loop spans 15 amino acids. The germline V gene encodes CDR1 SGHRS and CDR2 YFSETQ. In DNA, the CDR3 is TGTGCCAGCAGCCAGGACAGCCCTAACCTACGTGGGCAGTACTTC. It yields the protein CASSQDSPNLRGQYF.

The CDR3 nucleotides read TGTGCCAGCAGTTTAAGGGGGGGGTTTACAGATACGCAGTATTTT. This codes for CASSLRGGFTDTQYF. The gene calls are TRBV27 and TRBJ2-3; possibly TRBD2 for D (7 bases). The length of the CDR3 is 15 residues. The V end was cut by 2 bases, the J end by 3 bases, with 12 bases between. Germline-derived CDR1 and CDR2 are MNHEY and SMNVEV (reference sequence).

The rearrangement links TRBV20-1 to TRBJ2-5; D is perhaps TRBD2 (5 bases). The V gene's germline CDR1 is DFQATT and CDR2 SNEGSKA (reference sequence). CDR3 size: 11 residues. Trimming left V 0 bases short and J 14 bases short, with 13 bases between. The CDR3 region has the DNA TGCAGTGCTAGAGATCAACTAGGTCTATACTTC. Translation: CSARDQLGLYF.

The chain employs TRBV20-1 and TRBJ1-3, with 7 bases matching TRBD1. Germline CDR1 reads DFQATT; CDR2 reads SNEGSKA (reference sequence). CDR3 length: 11 residues. Trimming removed 6 bases from V and 15 bases from J; junction bases left unmatched: 11. In DNA, the CDR3 is TGCAGTGCGTCGGACAGGACGAATCAATATTTT. Its protein is CSASDRTNQYF.